Shown below are 23 T cell receptor beta chains from a single sample sequenced in a study of CD8 T cells in Susac syndrome. Reverse transcription of roughly 0.45 to 1 ug RNA used random hexamers. TCRdb called the immunoSEQ multiplex PCR reads again in MiXCR, with one record for every CDR3 protein. The top ten hold more than 0.09% of the sample, which has 200,000 or so distinct CDR3 sequences, approximately 94% seen once. The source material was CD4+ T cells from PBMCs. Source of these receptors: a human donor with multiple sclerosis.

This chain uses TRBV19 with TRBJ2-5; unclear D gene. The CDR3 is 12 residues long. V lost 5 bases and J 7 bases, leaving 11 bases between the germline ends. Germline V gene sequence: CDR1 LNHDA, CDR2 SQIVND (reference sequence). The chain's CDR3 is CASSSAGGTQYF. The CDR3 region has the DNA TGTGCCAGTAGTTCGGCAGGCGGGACCCAGTACTTC.

V usage is TRBV7-9 and J usage is TRBJ1-2; 7 positions match TRBD1. The CDR3 loop spans 14 amino acids. V shed 5 bases and J 4 bases; nucleotides not matched to a gene: 7. The germline gives CDR1 SEHNR, CDR2 FQNEAQ (reference sequence). The CDR3 nucleotides read TGTGCCAGCAGCGAAGCCGGGACAGCCTATGGCTACACCTTC. Translation gives CASSEAGTAYGYTF.

This chain joins TRBV12-3 or TRBV12-4 and TRBJ2-3; D possibly uses TRBD1 or TRBD2 (5 bases each). Trimming cost V 0 bases and J 1 base, with 8 bases left between them. The CDR3 has 15 residues. The CDR3 bases are TGTGCCAGCAGTTTAGCGGTGGGGGGCACAGATACGCAGTATTTT. Translating it yields CASSLAVGGTDTQYF.

V gene TRBV30 combines with J gene TRBJ1-2; D is undetermined. V was shortened by 2 bases and J by 7 bases, with 8 bases between the two germline ends. The CDR3 contains 11 residues. Germline-derived CDR1 and CDR2 are GTSNPN and SVGIG (reference sequence). The CDR3 reads CAWSSHVGYTF. The DNA for the CDR3 is TGTGCCTGGAGTTCCCATGTTGGCTACACCTTC.

This chain links TRBV9 with TRBJ1-2; possible D gene TRBD1, 6 bases. Germline values: CDR1 SGDLS, CDR2 YYNGEE. The germline V and J ends were trimmed by 0 bases and 6 bases, with 21 bases remaining between them. CDR3 length: 17 amino acids. Here the CDR3 DNA reads TGTGCCAGCAGCGTAGATCCTCTGGAGGGAGGGGGAAATGGCTACACCTTC. It is translated as CASSVDPLEGGGNGYTF.

V is TRBV20-1 and J is TRBJ1-2; D remains unclear. Germline values: CDR1 DFQATT, CDR2 SNEGSKA (reference sequence). V gave up 1 base and J gave up 8 bases, with 11 bases separating them. The CDR3 has 12 residues. The CDR3 loop is CSARVEGGGYTF. The CDR3 DNA sequence: TGCAGTGCTAGAGTGGAGGGAGGCGGCTACACCTTC.

V gene TRBV20-1 combines with J gene TRBJ1-2, with TRBD1 as a possible D gene (5 bases). Trimming took 2 bases from V and 7 from J, leaving 17 bases between them. The CDR3 consists of 14 residues. Germline CDR1 is DFQATT and CDR2 is SNEGSKA (reference sequence). CDR3 bases: TGCAGTGCTAGACTCCCAGGTGGCGGGGGTGGCTACACCTTC. Amino acid sequence: CSARLPGGGGGYTF.

As to this clonotype: At one end the junction does not follow the germline gene, possibly because of a read error. The J gene is TRBJ2-7, the V gene TRBV30; 7 bases fit TRBD1. Germline V gene sequence: CDR1 GTSNPN, CDR2 SVGIG (reference sequence). This CDR3 has 13 amino acids. The CDR3 loop is CAWSEKTGYLNNF. The CDR3 DNA reads as TGTGCCTGGAGCGAAAAGACAGGGTATCTCAATAACTTC.

A few counts support this clonotype. The chain uses TRBV29-1 and TRBJ2-7; 7 bases line up with TRBD1. This CDR3 spans 13 amino acids. Germline CDR1 SQVTM, CDR2 ANQGSEA. Trimming cost V 4 bases and J 1 base; bases outside gene matches: 4. In DNA, the CDR3 is TGCAGCGTTGGATACAGGGGTTCCTACGAGCAGTACTTC. This encodes CSVGYRGSYEQYF.

V usage is TRBV29-1 and J usage is TRBJ2-3; no clear D gene. The length of the CDR3 is 17 residues. Trimming took 4 bases from V and 2 from J, leaving 22 bases between them. The V gene's germline CDR1 is SQVTM and CDR2 ANQGSEA. In DNA, the CDR3 is TGCAGCGTTGGAACCCTCCGACTCCACTCCGTCACAGATACGCAGTATTTT. Protein product: CSVGTLRLHSVTDTQYF.

The rearrangement uses TRBV5-1 and TRBJ1-1, with D perhaps matching TRBD1 (5 bases). Germline CDR1 reads SGHRS; CDR2 reads YFSETQ. V was clipped by 5 bases and J by 6 bases, with 17 bases between them. The CDR3 sequence is 14 residues long. The CDR3 sequence: CASSGQGGTAEAFF. The CDR3 bases are TGCGCCAGCAGTGGGCAGGGAGGAACAGCTGAAGCTTTCTTT.

This chain uses TRBV7-9 with TRBJ1-6, with D possibly matching TRBD1 (6 bases). V lost 3 bases and J 7 bases, leaving 19 bases between the germline ends. Per germline, CDR1 SEHNR and CDR2 FQNEAQ (reference sequence). The CDR3 is 17 residues long. The chain's CDR3 is CASSFELGGAKNSPLHF. Here the CDR3 DNA reads TGTGCCAGCAGCTTCGAGCTAGGGGGGGCGAAGAATTCACCCCTCCACTTT.

The chain combines TRBV30 with TRBJ2-7; D is unresolved. Per germline, CDR1 GTSNPN and CDR2 SVGIG (reference sequence). V dropped 0 bases and J dropped 2 bases, with 8 bases sitting between them. This CDR3 region has 13 residues. Here the CDR3 reads CAWSVDRPYEQYF. The CDR3 nucleotides are TGTGCCTGGAGTGTAGACCGGCCCTACGAGCAGTACTTC.

This clonotype was observed once. V gene TRBV20-1 combines with J gene TRBJ2-7, with 10 positions matching TRBD2. The CDR3 length is 13 residues. Germline assignment: CDR1 DFQATT and CDR2 SNEGSKA (reference sequence). V dropped 8 bases and J dropped 0; count of bases not matched to a gene: 4. This CDR3 is CSSTSGASYEQYF. In DNA, the CDR3 is TGCAGTTCTACTAGCGGGGCCTCCTACGAGCAGTACTTC.

This chain's CDR3 is CASSQERLSGANVLTF. Written as DNA, the CDR3 is TGTGCCAGCAGCCAAGAGCGGCTCTCTGGGGCCAACGTCCTGACTTTC. The chain combines TRBV4-2 with TRBJ2-6; D is uncertain. V was pared by 0 bases and J by 0 bases, with 6 bases between. The CDR3 length is 16 residues. From germline, CDR1 is LGHNA and CDR2 YNFKEQ.

This chain links TRBV5-1 with TRBJ2-7, with 7 bases matching TRBD2. Losses at the gene ends were 2 bases for V and 2 bases for J; bases not matched to a gene: 4. CDR3 length: 14 residues. Per the germline V gene, CDR1 is SGHRS and CDR2 is YFSETQ. The CDR3 coding sequence is TGCGCCAGCAGCTTAGCGGGGCAAACCTACGAGCAGTACTTC. Encoded protein: CASSLAGQTYEQYF.

This sequence joins TRBV18 and TRBJ1-5; D is uncertain. CDR1 is KGHSH, CDR2 LQKENI, per germline. V gave up 3 bases and J gave up 2 bases, with 11 bases separating them. The CDR3 loop spans 15 amino acids. The CDR3 DNA follows: TGTGCCAGCTCACCGACCCTGGATGGCAATCAGCCCCAGCATTTT. Translating gives CASSPTLDGNQPQHF.

This clonotype was seen a single time. This rearrangement joins TRBV20-1 to TRBJ2-5, with a weak D call TRBD1 (5 bases). The germline CDR1 and CDR2 sequences are DFQATT and SNEGSKA (reference sequence). V was clipped by 6 bases and J by 4 bases, with 18 bases between them. This CDR3 is built from 14 residues. Here the CDR3 DNA reads TGCAGTGCGGTCCCCAGGGTAGTAGGAGAGACCCAGTACTTC. Its translation: CSAVPRVVGETQYF.

This sequence joins TRBV5-1 and TRBJ2-3, with no clear D. Germline V lookup: CDR1 SGHRS, CDR2 YFSETQ. CDR3 length: 14 residues. V lost 2 bases to trimming and J lost 5 bases, with 12 bases between them. The CDR3 nucleotides are TGCGCCAGCAGCTTCTCCGGGTCCGGAGATACGCAGTATTTT. It is translated as CASSFSGSGDTQYF.

This clonotype occurred once. V usage is TRBV30 and J usage is TRBJ2-1; 11 nucleotides match TRBD2. Germline CDR1 GTSNPN, CDR2 SVGIG (reference sequence). CDR3 size: 11 residues. The ends lost 7 bases at V and 9 bases at J; junction bases unmatched: 2. CDR3 DNA sequence: TGTGCCTCTAGCGGGGGGCTTGAGCAGTTCTTC. Its translation is CASSGGLEQFF.

The V and J genes are TRBV30 and TRBJ1-2; the D is unclear. Between the trimmed V and J ends, which lost 4 bases and 0 bases, there was a span of 15 bases. Germline V gene lookup returns CDR1 GTSNPN and CDR2 SVGIG (reference sequence). This CDR3 comprises 15 residues. CDR3 sequence (DNA): TGTGCCTGGAAGCATGTGACTATTACTAACTATGGCTACACCTTC. Translated, it gives CAWKHVTITNYGYTF.

The DNA for the CDR3 is TGTGCCAGCGGCGGCGCGGGGTTAAGTGAAAAACTGTTTTTT. As protein: CASGGAGLSEKLFF. The gene calls are TRBV2 and TRBJ1-4; D is uncertain. The CDR3 is 14 amino acids. The germline CDR1 and CDR2 sequences are SNHLY and FYNNEI. V was shortened by 8 bases and J by 7 bases, with 17 bases between the two germline ends.

This clonotype appeared a single time. The chain combines TRBV30 with TRBJ1-6; D is unclear. Deletions cut 0 bases from V and 13 bases from J, with 7 bases between. Germline loops: CDR1 GTSNPN, CDR2 SVGIG (reference sequence). The CDR3 runs to 11 residues. The CDR3: CAWSVSRPLHF. CDR3 nucleotide sequence: TGTGCCTGGAGTGTATCACGTCCCCTCCACTTT.